The sequence of this T cell receptor beta chain was determined in a study of CD4 T cells in lung cancer. Study summary: Tumor and non-adjacent lung came from curative-intent resections for stage I-III non-small cell lung cancer. Patients had adenocarcinoma or squamous carcinoma and were aged 60 to 69. Before blood donation, patients had received platinum chemotherapy among other treatments.

Only a few counts were recorded for this clone. From the same resection, lung tissue at least 3 cm from the malignant lesion was taken. The data were produced by immunoSEQ multiplex PCR, yet TCRdb's version contains in-frame clones alone and is incomplete. Of roughly 9,300 clones in the sample, more than 60% are singletons; the top ten hold approximately 15%. The CDR3 spans 15 residues. Germline CDR1 reads SGDLS; CDR2 reads YYNGEE. Trimming removed 2 bases at V and 1 base at J, with 9 bases between. Sequencing used normal lung tissue taken away from the tumor. The sequence was obtained from a man in his sixties with non-small cell lung cancer. The chain uses TRBV9 and TRBJ2-2; D perhaps matches TRBD1 (6 bases). The DNA of the CDR3 is TGTGCCAGCAGCGTTATGACAGGGAACACCGGGGAGCTGTTTTTT. Protein product: CASSVMTGNTGELFF.